This T cell receptor beta chain came from a study of T cell responses to AZD1222 COVID-19 vaccine (dated by TCRdb to the early 2020s). In terms of the full investigation: TCR sequencing was performed for 230 to 250 trial participants, of whom about 200 were given two doses of AZD1222 and some 26 were given two doses of MenACWY control vaccine. Enrollment into the trials was organized by age into subgroups of 18-55, 56-69 and 70-plus years, and those subgroups contained approximately 150, 30 and 60 TCR-sequenced participants, respectively. Study-level results and caveats: Reportedly, almost half of the unique spike-specific TCRs recognized epitopes lying outside the regions that are mutated in the B.1.351 and B.1.1.7 variants. Because no day 14 peak-response samples were available, the repertoires could be characterized only after the peak T cell response. The vaccine-associated CD4 TCRs covered the entire spike protein, and the dominant responses fell in regions 160-218 and 743-854. Participants were mostly white British, with more females than males. The authors suggested clonal diversity may have been underestimated. Only a handful of AZD1222 recipients were SARS-CoV-2 seropositive at baseline, limiting conclusions about previously exposed vaccinees. A significant rise in spike-specific TCR breadth and depth was observed after two AZD1222 doses relative to day 0 and relative to MenACWY recipients. In the small 56-69-year group, the increase in depth fell short of significance, most likely because of low power.

As to this clone: The target of this receptor is not known. No quality values exist for individual bases; no much larger clone is one base distant.

Taken with the paper, the label for time point translates to: about 28 days (+/-7) after the second vaccine dose. AZD1222 recipients whose second dose came at about 4 weeks and those whose second dose came at about 12 weeks were combined into one group, since spike-specific TCR depth and breadth did not differ between the two schedules. Vaccinee samples came from UK trials COV001 and COV002, including a single-blind randomized controlled phase 2/3 trial of AZD1222 (ChAdOx1 nCoV-19) in healthy adults. Trial participant PBMC samples were collected at day 0 and day 28 after the second dose for TCRbeta chain sequencing. The CDR3 regions of human TCRbeta chains were analyzed by immunosequencing. The paper's processing steps were these. TCRs in the repertoires were matched against a reference library of SARS-CoV-2-specific TCRs that had been generated with the MIRA antigen-specificity platform. Breadth meant the fraction of unique TCRs that were SARS-CoV-2-associated, whereas depth meant the fraction of total T cells that were SARS-CoV-2-associated. Using the MIRA data, every spike-specific TCR was mapped to the spike region that the TCR reacted to and assigned to either a CD4 or a CD8 class. Log10-transformed breadth and depth values were compared by one-way ANOVA with Sidak's multiple comparisons tests. Held by TCRdb, this immuneACCESS table contains in-frame sequences only and omits some clones. Under half of the omission traces to an unresolved V gene where checked; the cause of the rest is unknown. V and J calls and clone size are as listed in that table; D and trimming were resolved from the DNA. This sample is represented by about 270,000 clones; 85% to 95% of them were singletons. The ten largest clonotypes hold less than 0.65% of the sample.

From cysteine to phenylalanine, the CDR3 is 14 amino acids long. The entry retains the CDR3 DNA only, 42 bases that are in frame from base 1. In the germline V gene, CDR1 corresponds to SGHRS and CDR2 to YFSETQ. Trimming takes 7 bases off V and 2 bases off J; junction bases not matched to a gene: 7. Source: peripheral blood, taken 28 days after the second AZD1222 dose. This clonotype was sampled from an adult who received the AZD1222 COVID-19 vaccine. This chain is built from TRBV5-1 and TRBJ2-3; TRBD1 fits 7 bases in the junction. The DNA sequence is as follows: TGCGCCAGCGCGGACAGGCCCACCACAGATACGCAGTATTTT. It is translated as CASADRPTTDTQYF.